Here is one T cell receptor beta chain with its context. The sample is drawn from a study of blood T cell repertoires in COVID-19. The wider study: Some COVID-19 samples were acute and others convalescent; all came from the United States, Italy and Spain.

V lost 5 bases, J lost 6 bases, and 13 bases lay in between. The CDR3 length is 14 residues. The germline gives CDR1 SGHNT, CDR2 YENEEA. Followed longitudinally, the Seattle patients had been enrolled during active infection. Source study methods: Reference gene primer amplification gave nucleated cell count estimates. Sequencing used immunoSEQ multiplex PCR; TCRdb keeps in-frame clones, though not all of them. V and J calls and clone size follow that table, whereas D and trimming were derived from the DNA. The table has roughly 200,000 clones, around 75% seen once. Material: peripheral blood. The chain joins TRBV11-3 to TRBJ2-2; possible D gene TRBD1, 5 bases. The clonotype comes from a middle-aged woman with COVID-19, enrolled during active disease. The CDR3 reads CASSAYGRAGELFF. The DNA of the CDR3 is TGTGCCAGCAGCGCGTACGGCAGGGCCGGGGAGCTGTTTTTT.